The clone carrying this TCR beta chain was detected many times. The sample is drawn from a study of early T cells in non-severe SARS-CoV-2 infection. Study summary: Sequencing of unsorted whole blood was done on bulk RNA, leaving chains unpaired.

Individual cDNA molecules received unique molecular identifiers. TCRdb called the 5' RACE reads again in MiXCR, with one record for every CDR3 protein. In the table there are fewer than 65,000 distinct CDR3 sequences, approximately 9.9% of which are singletons. This CDR3 has 13 residues. Germline lookup yields CDR1 DFQATT and CDR2 SNEGSKA (reference sequence). V gave up 4 bases and J gave up 5 bases, with 11 bases separating them. This receptor was obtained from an adult who was a healthcare worker with PCR-confirmed SARS-CoV-2 infection or an uninfected control (not recorded which). The V and J genes are TRBV20-1 and TRBJ1-4; a weak D match, TRBD1 (6 bases). The source material was whole blood. This chain's CDR3 is CSATDRINEKLFF. Written as DNA, the CDR3 is TGCAGTGCTACAGACAGGATCAATGAAAAACTGTTTTTT.